Here is one T cell receptor beta chain with its context. Its antigen is undetermined. This sample was taken from a study of shared clonotypes between healthy human individuals. Study conclusions and caveats: The generation probabilities recorded for non-shared clonotypes fell below those of clonotypes shared by all four donors. There were few donors, and this limited the genetic and exposure-history diversity represented.

In the CD4+ fraction, cells were divided into CD45RA+ naive and CD45RA-negative memory subsets. This CDR3 spans 12 amino acids. Trimming left V 10 bases short and J 7 bases short, with 13 bases between. The V gene's germline CDR1 is MDHEN and CDR2 SYDVKM. Sequencing was performed with immunoSEQ multiplex PCR; in TCRdb, only in-frame clones are kept and a portion is missing. The sample contains 1.4 million or so clones, 97% to 99% of which appear only once. This TCR came from a man under 40 in good health. Material: naive CD4+ T cells sorted from blood. Subset meaning: CD45RA+ positively selected. The gene calls are TRBV28 and TRBJ1-4; maybe TRBD1 (5 bases). CDR3: CAITGLGEKLFF. CDR3 in DNA: TGTGCCATTACAGGTTTGGGTGAAAAACTGTTTTTT. Full variable domain (missing parts from reference TRBV28 and TRBJ1-4): DVKVTQSSRYLVKRTGEKVFLECVQDMDHENMFWYRQDPGLGLRLIYFSYDVKMKEKGDIPEGYSVSREKKERFSLILESASTNQTSMYLCAITGLGEKLFFGSGTQLSVL.